A selection of T cell receptor beta chains follows, all from one sample in a study of OX40 agonist ivuxolimab in advanced cancers. Sequencing was performed with immunoSEQ multiplex PCR; in TCRdb, only in-frame clones are kept and a portion is missing. The sample lists some 130,000 clones; 90% to 95% were seen once. This specimen was CD4+ or CD8+ T cells sorted from blood, taken in a trial of the OX40 agonist ivuxolimab. The receptors derive from an adult with an advanced solid tumor such as melanoma, head and neck, liver or kidney cancer. The CDR3 runs from the conserved cysteine through the conserved F or W. The D gene is left open where the match is weak. Rows may omit the clone size; those that give it use once, few, many or a size class.

j_gene | abundance | len | v_gene | d_gene | CDR3nt | CDR3aa
TRBJ2-3 | NA | 14 | TRBV28 | NA | TGTGCCAGCAGTTTCGCGGGGAGCACAGATACGCAGTATTTT | CASSFAGSTDTQYF
TRBJ1-3 | NA | 16 | TRBV5-4 | TRBD1 | TGTGCCAGCAGCCCGGACAGGGGAGTTTCAGGAAACACCATATATTTT | CASSPDRGVSGNTIYF
TRBJ2-4 | NA | 13 | TRBV7-3 | NA | TGTGCCAGCAGCCGGGACGCCAAAAACATTCAGTACTTC | CASSRDAKNIQYF
TRBJ2-1 | NA | 17 | TRBV7-2 | TRBD2 | TGTGCCAGCAGCTTTGCTCGGGGGGGGAGCTCCTACAATGAGCAGTTCTTC | CASSFARGGSSYNEQFF
TRBJ1-2 | NA | 15 | TRBV6-1 | TRBD1 | TGTGCCAGCAGTGTAGAGCCGAGGGGGCGTGATGGCTACACCTTC | CASSVEPRGRDGYTF
TRBJ2-5 | NA | 16 | TRBV11-2 | TRBD2 | TGTGCCAGCAGCTTGGGACTAGCGGGAGGAGTTGAGACCCAGTACTTC | CASSLGLAGGVETQYF
TRBJ2-7 | NA | 15 | TRBV7-2 | TRBD2 | TGTGCCAGCAGCTTAGCCGGGACTAGCGGCTACGAGCAGTACTTC | CASSLAGTSGYEQYF
TRBJ2-2 | NA | 17 | TRBV6-1 | NA | TGTGCCAGCAGTGAAGAGGTGGGGGCGGCTAACACCGGGGAGCTGTTTTTT | CASSEEVGAANTGELFF
TRBJ2-3 | NA | 17 | TRBV11-2 | NA | TGTGCCAGCAGCTTAGGAGGCCGGGGGGCTAGCACAGATACGCAGTATTTT | CASSLGGRGASTDTQYF
TRBJ2-1 | NA | 14 | TRBV28 | NA | TGTGCCAGCAGTGTCAGAGGACGGGGGAATGAGCAGTTCTTC | CASSVRGRGNEQFF
TRBJ2-1 | NA | 9 | TRBV25-1 | NA | TGTGCCAGCAGTGTCGAGCAGTTCTTC | CASSVEQFF
TRBJ1-1 | NA | 11 | TRBV7-2 | NA | TGTGCCAGCAGCTTACCCACTGAAGCTTTCTTT | CASSLPTEAFF
TRBJ1-5 | once | 16 | TRBV19 | TRBD1 | TGTGCCAGTAGTATTGGAGGACAGGGTAGCAATCAGCCCCAGCATTTT | CASSIGGQGSNQPQHF
TRBJ2-5 | NA | 16 | TRBV5-1 | NA | TGCGCCAGCAGCTTGGGACTATGGAGGGATCAAGAGACCCAGTACTTC | CASSLGLWRDQETQYF
TRBJ2-1 | NA | 11 | TRBV6-5 | NA | TGTGCCAGCAGTGGTCTTGGAGAGCAGTTCTTC | CASSGLGEQFF
TRBJ2-7 | NA | 14 | TRBV19 | TRBD2 | TGTGCCAGTAGCCTTCAACTAGCGGAGTACGAGCAGTACTTC | CASSLQLAEYEQYF
TRBJ2-5 | NA | 16 | TRBV19 | TRBD2 | TGTGCCAGTGGGGGGCGGCTAGCGGGATCCCAAGAGACCCAGTACTTC | CASGGRLAGSQETQYF
TRBJ2-2 | NA | 14 | TRBV29-1 | NA | TGCAGCGTTGTGGTACAGTCGTACACCGGGGAGCTGTTTTTT | CSVVVQSYTGELFF
TRBJ2-7 | NA | 14 | TRBV7-2 | NA | TGTGCCAGCAGCTTACAGCGGTACACCTACGAGCAGTACTTC | CASSLQRYTYEQYF
TRBJ2-1 | NA | 12 | TRBV11-3 | TRBD2 | TGTGCCAGCAGCCCCCAAGCGGGAGAGCAGTTCTTC | CASSPQAGEQFF
TRBJ2-7 | once | 18 | TRBV7-2 | NA | TGTGCCAGCAGCCGATACCCCCACGCGATAGCGGAGACCTACGAGCAGTACTTC | CASSRYPHAIAETYEQYF
TRBJ1-6 | NA | 14 | TRBV6-5 | NA | TGTGCCAGCAGTCGGCGGGCAGGGGACTCACCCCTCCACTTT | CASSRRAGDSPLHF
TRBJ2-7 | NA | 15 | TRBV7-3 | NA | TGTGCCAGCAGCTTAATGTCCTTGATAGCCTACGAGCAGTACTTC | CASSLMSLIAYEQYF
TRBJ2-6 | NA | 16 | TRBV6-5 | NA | TGTGCCAGCAGTTCTAAGCGAGCAACTGGGGCCAACGTCCTGACTTTC | CASSSKRATGANVLTF
TRBJ1-1 | NA | 11 | TRBV28 | NA | TGTGCCAGCACCATGCAACGGGAAGCTTTCTTT | CASTMQREAFF
TRBJ2-2 | NA | 13 | TRBV10-1 | NA | TGCGCCAGCAGTGTGCGGGACACCGGGGAGCTGTTTTTT | CASSVRDTGELFF
TRBJ1-1 | NA | 16 | TRBV6-7 | NA | TGTGCCAGCAGTTACTTTACAGGGAGCCTGAACACTGAAGCTTTCTTT | CASSYFTGSLNTEAFF
TRBJ1-2 | NA | 15 | TRBV19 | NA | TGTGCCAGTAGTATACCGGGCAGGCCACCTTATGGCTACACCTTC | CASSIPGRPPYGYTF
TRBJ1-2 | NA | 14 | TRBV7-9 | NA | TGTGCCAGCAGCTCGAGGGCCTCAAACTATGGCTACACCTTC | CASSSRASNYGYTF
TRBJ2-7 | NA | 15 | TRBV12-5 | TRBD2 | TGTGCTAGTGCCGCCACCGGGACTAGAAGTAACGAGCAGTACTTC | CASAATGTRSNEQYF
TRBJ2-7 | NA | 13 | TRBV29-1 | NA | TGCAGCGCCGAGAGAGGGGCACCCTACGAGCAGTACTTC | CSAERGAPYEQYF
TRBJ1-5 | NA | 14 | TRBV6-1 | NA | TGTGCCAGCAGCGTTCCCAGGGGCAATCAGCCCCAGCATTTT | CASSVPRGNQPQHF
TRBJ1-1 | NA | 13 | TRBV6-4 | NA | TGTGCCAGCAGTACAGGGTTGAACACTGAAGCTTTCTTT | CASSTGLNTEAFF
TRBJ1-5 | NA | 15 | TRBV25-1 | NA | TGTGCCAGCAGTGAATCCGGGTACCTTCATCAGCCCCAGCATTTT | CASSESGYLHQPQHF
TRBJ2-7 | NA | 16 | TRBV7-2 | TRBD2 | TGTGCCAGCAGCTTAGGCCCCGGTAGCGGGGGATACGAGCAGTACTTC | CASSLGPGSGGYEQYF
TRBJ1-2 | NA | 15 | TRBV7-2 | TRBD1 | TGTGCCAGCAGCTTAGGACAGGGGGGGCTCAGCGGCTACACCTTC | CASSLGQGGLSGYTF
TRBJ2-3 | NA | 14 | TRBV7-2 | NA | TGTGCCAGCAGCCTCTCGGATGGGAGAGATACGCAGTATTTT | CASSLSDGRDTQYF
TRBJ2-7 | NA | 12 | TRBV4-1 | NA | TGCGCCAGCAGCCATTGGCCCACCGGGCAGTACTTC | CASSHWPTGQYF
TRBJ2-3 | NA | 15 | TRBV7-2 | NA | TGTGCCAGCAGCTTCAGGACCCTAGGCACAGATACGCAGTATTTT | CASSFRTLGTDTQYF
TRBJ1-2 | NA | 8 | TRBV7-3 | NA | TGTGCCAGCAGCCCGAACCATTTC | CASSPNHF
TRBJ2-6 | NA | 13 | TRBV27 | NA | TGTGCTGGGCGGCGCTCTGGGGCCAACGTCCTGACTTTC | CAGRRSGANVLTF
TRBJ1-2 | NA | 14 | TRBV7-8 | NA | TGTGCCAGCAGCTCCTTGGCGGGGCAGGGTGGCTACACCTTC | CASSSLAGQGGYTF
TRBJ2-7 | once | 16 | TRBV11-2 | TRBD1 | TGTGCCAGCAGCTCCCCCAGACAGGGAACCTTTAGGGAGCAGTACTTC | CASSSPRQGTFREQYF
TRBJ1-2 | few | 15 | TRBV7-8 | NA | TGTGCCAGCAGCTTAGAGGCGGCGGGAAACTATGGCTACACCTTC | CASSLEAAGNYGYTF
TRBJ1-2 | few | 10 | TRBV2 | NA | TGTGCCAAGGTTATATATGGCTACACCTTC | CAKVIYGYTF
TRBJ2-7 | once | 15 | TRBV27 | TRBD1 | TGTGCCAGCAGCTGGGACAGGATGTTTCGATACGAGCAGTACTTC | CASSWDRMFRYEQYF
TRBJ2-7 | NA | 14 | TRBV6-1 | TRBD2 | TGTGCCAGCAGTGAAGCGGGAGGGCCCTACGAGCAGTACTTC | CASSEAGGPYEQYF
TRBJ2-1 | once | 14 | TRBV5-1 | TRBD2 | TGCGCCAGCAGCTGGAGGGCGGGAGGCAATGAGCAGTTCTTC | CASSWRAGGNEQFF
TRBJ1-2 | NA | 15 | TRBV6-1 | NA | TGTGCCAGCAGCCTAGGAGGGATGGGTAACTATGGCTACACCTTC | CASSLGGMGNYGYTF
TRBJ2-5 | NA | 13 | TRBV28 | NA | TGTGCCAGCAGTTTTTCGGGCGCGGAGACCCAGTACTTC | CASSFSGAETQYF
TRBJ1-2 | NA | 15 | TRBV7-2 | TRBD1 | TGTGCCAGCAGCTTAGTAACAGGGGTTAACTATGGCTACACCTTC | CASSLVTGVNYGYTF
TRBJ2-1 | NA | 14 | TRBV6-5 | TRBD2 | TGTGCCAGCACCACTAGCGGGAGGTGGAATGAGCAGTTCTTC | CASTTSGRWNEQFF
TRBJ2-3 | NA | 15 | TRBV7-7 | TRBD2 | TGTGCTAGCAGTTATGGACTAGCGGGAGTTGATACGCAGTATTTT | CASSYGLAGVDTQYF
TRBJ2-3 | NA | 15 | TRBV18 | NA | TGTGCCAGCTCATTCTGGACAGAGCGCACAGATACGCAGTATTTT | CASSFWTERTDTQYF
TRBJ2-1 | NA | 12 | TRBV30 | NA | TGTGCCTGTTCGGGGGTCGGCAATGAGCAGTTCTTC | CACSGVGNEQFF
TRBJ1-2 | NA | 14 | TRBV19 | NA | TGTGCCAGTAGTACGGCCGGGGTCCCCTATGGCTACACCTTC | CASSTAGVPYGYTF
TRBJ1-2 | NA | 13 | TRBV9 | TRBD1 | TGTGCCAGCAGCGAGACAGGGTGGAATGGCTACACCTTC | CASSETGWNGYTF